Shown below are 21 T cell receptor beta chains from a single sample sequenced in a study of blood T cell repertoires in COVID-19. Repertoires were generated with immunoSEQ multiplex PCR, while TCRdb's copy carries only in-frame clones and drops some. The sample has some 250,000 clones, about 86% seen once; the top ten hold approximately 3%. Material for sequencing was peripheral blood. The receptors were sampled from a young woman who had recovered from COVID-19.

This chain connects TRBV24-1 to TRBJ2-1; D not certain. Trimming left V 2 bases short and J 7 bases short, with 2 bases between. The germline V gene has CDR1 KGHDR and CDR2 SFDVKD. There are 11 residues in the CDR3. Here the CDR3 reads CATSDSNEQFF. DNA for the CDR3: TGTGCCACCAGTGATTCGAATGAGCAGTTCTTC.

V is TRBV27 and J is TRBJ2-1, with TRBD2 identical over 10 bases. Germline V gene lookup returns CDR1 MNHEY and CDR2 SMNVEV (reference sequence). This CDR3 is built from 15 residues. V shed 3 bases, J shed 4 bases, and the junction held 3 bases outside the gene matches. The chain's CDR3 is CASSLAAGGYNEQFF. Written as DNA, the CDR3 is TGTGCCAGCAGTTTGGCAGCGGGGGGGTACAATGAGCAGTTCTTC.

This clone was seen a few times. The chain carries TRBV25-1 and TRBJ2-3; unclear D gene. Trimming left V 5 bases short and J 3 bases short, with 9 bases between. This CDR3 is built from 13 residues. Germline V CDR1 and CDR2: MGHDK, SYGVNS. CDR3 DNA sequence: TGTGCCAGCAGTCAAACAGTGACAGATACGCAGTATTTT. The encoded protein is CASSQTVTDTQYF.

This clone has a handful of counts. The J gene is TRBJ2-7, the V gene TRBV7-7; 9 bases match TRBD1. This CDR3 region has 18 residues. Germline trimming cut 5 bases from V and 3 bases from J; bases unmatched to any gene: 17. Per the germline V gene, CDR1 is SSHAT and CDR2 is FNYEAQ (reference sequence). The DNA for the CDR3 is TGTGCCAGCAGCCCTTACATTCCCGGGACAGGGCTTATCTACGAGCAGTACTTC. Encoded protein: CASSPYIPGTGLIYEQYF.

The sample holds one count of this clone. The rearrangement joins TRBV18 to TRBJ1-1, with D perhaps TRBD1 (5 bases). Trimming pared 1 base from V and 1 base from J, leaving 7 bases between. This CDR3 has 14 amino acids. Germline-derived CDR1 and CDR2 are KGHSH and LQKENI. The CDR3 here is CASSPQGPNTEAFF. The CDR3 DNA sequence: TGTGCCAGCTCACCACAGGGGCCGAACACTGAAGCTTTCTTT. Based on the CDR3 plus reference TRBV18 and TRBJ1-1, the full variable domain is NAGVMQNPRHLVRRRGQEARLRCSPMKGHSHVYWYRQLPEEGLKFMVYLQKENIIDESGMPKERFSAEFPKEGPSILRIQQVVRGDSAAYFCASSPQGPNTEAFFGQGTRLTVV.

This sequence joins TRBV3-1 (or the pseudogene TRBV3-2) and TRBJ2-1; D remains ambiguous. Germline V gene lookup returns CDR1 LGHDT and CDR2 YNNKEL (reference sequence). V was pared by 1 base and J by 12 bases, with 13 bases between. The CDR3 covers 13 residues. CDR3: CASSQGQSPRQFF. The CDR3 DNA follows: TGTGCCAGCAGCCAAGGGCAGTCCCCAAGGCAGTTCTTC.

On this clone itself: Relative to the germline gene, one junction end is altered; a read error may explain this. The chain is built from TRBV11-2 and TRBJ1-1, with TRBD1 matching 12 bases. CDR3 length: 20 amino acids. Per germline, CDR1 SGHAT and CDR2 FQNNGV. The chain's CDR3 is CASSIDSPGQGALSNTEAFF. CDR3 sequence (DNA): TGTGCCAGCAGCATAGACTCCCCGGGACAGGGGGCGTTAAGTAACACTGAAGCTTTCTTT.

This clone was counted between two and nine times. The chain combines TRBV7-9 with TRBJ1-6, with D possibly matching TRBD1 (5 bases). Trimming removed 1 base at V and 7 bases at J, with 11 bases between. The CDR3 loop spans 15 amino acids. CDR1 is SEHNR, CDR2 FQNEAQ, per germline (reference sequence). CDR3: CASSLDAGPNSPLHF. CDR3 DNA sequence: TGTGCCAGCAGCTTAGATGCAGGGCCCAATTCACCCCTCCACTTT.

This clone was seen a single time. The chain joins TRBV18 to TRBJ2-2, with TRBD1 identical over 7 bases. The V and J ends lost 3 bases and 7 bases, in that order; junction bases with no gene match: 8. Per germline, CDR1 KGHSH and CDR2 LQKENI. The CDR3 covers 15 residues. The CDR3 here is CASSPGGQPSGELFF. The CDR3 DNA reads TGTGCCAGCTCACCTGGGGGACAGCCAAGCGGGGAGCTGTTTTTT.

V gene TRBV11-3 combines with J gene TRBJ2-1; 10 nucleotides align to TRBD1. The germline V gene has CDR1 SGHNT and CDR2 YENEEA. Trimming at V came to 5 bases and at J to 3 bases, leaving 10 bases not matched to a gene. The CDR3 spans 17 residues. CDR3 residues: CASSPGSGQGNYNEQFF. For the CDR3, the DNA is TGTGCCAGCAGCCCAGGATCGGGACAGGGGAACTACAATGAGCAGTTCTTC. The entire variable domain, with the rest obtained from reference TRBV11-3 and TRBJ2-1, is as follows: EAGVVQSPRYKIIEKKQPVAFWCNPISGHNTLYWYLQNLGQGPELLIRYENEEAVDDSQLPKDRFSAERLKGVDSTLKIQPAELGDSAVYLCASSPGSGQGNYNEQFFGPGTRLTVL.

The chain uses TRBV5-4 and TRBJ1-2, with 9 bases aligning to TRBD1. Germline trimming cut 4 bases from V and 4 bases from J; bases unmatched to any gene: 8. The germline CDR1 and CDR2 sequences are SGHNT and YYREEE (reference sequence). There are 15 residues in the CDR3. Here the CDR3 DNA reads TGTGCCAGCAGCCCTGGGACAGGGTCCTTCTATGGCTACACCTTC. It yields the protein CASSPGTGSFYGYTF.

This clone showed up just once. V usage is TRBV27 and J usage is TRBJ1-5; D may be TRBD1 (6 bases). Germline assignment: CDR1 MNHEY and CDR2 SMNVEV (reference sequence). The CDR3 totals 17 residues. Deletions cut 6 bases from V and 2 bases from J, with 20 bases between. The CDR3 here is CASRRTAGWYGNQPQHF. Here the CDR3 DNA reads TGTGCCAGCAGAAGGACAGCTGGGTGGTACGGCAATCAGCCCCAGCATTTT.

The chain uses TRBV7-2 and TRBJ2-1; 10 bases agree with TRBD2. The CDR3 has 16 amino acids. Germline loops: CDR1 SGHTA, CDR2 FQGNSA. With 8 bases clipped from V and 7 bases from J, the junction kept 14 bases outside the gene matches. CDR3 coding DNA: TGTGCCAGCTGGAAGAGCGGGGGGGCCTCTTATAATGAGCAGTTCTTC. Its protein product is CASWKSGGASYNEQFF.

This clone was detected only once. The chain couples TRBV6-5 to TRBJ2-2; the match to TRBD2 covers 7 bases. CDR3 length: 15 residues. V lost 0 bases and J lost 6; bases outside the gene matches: 4. CDR1 and CDR2 (germline): MNHEY, SVGAGI. CDR3: CASSYSTGRAGELFF. DNA for the CDR3: TGTGCCAGCAGTTACTCGACGGGGAGGGCCGGGGAGCTGTTTTTT.

The chain couples TRBV12-3 or TRBV12-4 to TRBJ1-1; no reliable D call. The V end lost 4 bases, the J end lost 5 bases, and 5 bases lay between the germline ends. The CDR3 is 11 amino acids. CDR3 amino acids: CASSWRTEAFF. The CDR3, as DNA: TGTGCCAGCAGTTGGCGGACTGAAGCTTTCTTT.

The chain carries TRBV6-1 and TRBJ2-2; 13 positions match TRBD2. The J segment lost 5 bases and the V segment lost 5 bases, leaving 8 bases of the junction unmatched. This CDR3 has 17 residues. Germline-derived CDR1 and CDR2 are MNHNS and SASEGT. CDR3 nucleotides: TGTGCCAGCAGTAAAGGACTAGCGGGGGTCAGTACCGGGGAGCTGTTTTTT. This codes for CASSKGLAGVSTGELFF.

The J gene is TRBJ1-6, the V gene TRBV4-3; no firm D call. There are 15 residues in the CDR3. Deletions cut 0 bases from V and 9 bases from J, with 12 bases between. Germline V gene data show CDR1 as LGHNA and CDR2 as YSLEER. The CDR3 reads CASSQDVSRISPLHF. The CDR3, as DNA: TGCGCCAGCAGCCAAGATGTCTCTAGAATTTCACCCCTCCACTTT.

This clone was counted only a few times. This chain links TRBV9 with TRBJ1-6, with D perhaps matching TRBD1 (6 bases). Trimming left V 2 bases short and J 9 bases short, with 12 bases between. Germline CDR1 reads SGDLS; CDR2 reads YYNGEE. The CDR3 is made up of 14 amino acids. The CDR3 nucleotides are TGTGCCAGCAGCGTCAGTGGGGGCCGTTCACCCCTCCACTTT. This encodes CASSVSGGRSPLHF.

The chain carries TRBV9 and TRBJ2-3, with 7 bases that match TRBD1. V was pared by 4 bases and J by 3 bases, with 8 bases of the junction left unmatched. The germline V gene encodes CDR1 SGDLS and CDR2 YYNGEE. The CDR3 spans 15 residues. CDR3 in amino acids: CASSTMTGTTDTQYF. CDR3 in DNA: TGTGCCAGCAGCACTATGACAGGGACGACAGATACGCAGTATTTT. Combining the CDR3 with reference TRBV9 and TRBJ2-3 gives the whole variable domain DSGVTQTPKHLITATGQRVTLRCSPRSGDLSVYWYQQSLDQGLQFLIQYYNGEERAKGNILERFSAQQFPDLHSELNLSSLELGDSALYFCASSTMTGTTDTQYFGPGTRLTVL.

The CDR3: CASSYSVPGYGYTF. The DNA of the CDR3 is TGTGCCAGCAGTTACTCGGTTCCGGGCTATGGCTACACCTTC. The chain joins TRBV6-5 to TRBJ1-2; no clear D. The germline CDR1 and CDR2 sequences are MNHEY and SVGAGI. Between the trimmed V and J ends, which lost 0 bases and 4 bases, there was a span of 9 bases. The length of the CDR3 is 14 residues.

V usage is TRBV11-1 and J usage is TRBJ2-3; 8 bases align to TRBD2. J was trimmed by 3 bases and V by 2 bases; bases with no gene match: 7. Germline CDR1 is SGHAT and CDR2 is FQDESV (reference sequence). The CDR3 spans 16 residues. The CDR3 reads CASSLLSGGATDTQYF. CDR3 nucleotide sequence: TGTGCCAGCAGCTTACTGAGCGGGGGAGCGACAGATACGCAGTATTTT.